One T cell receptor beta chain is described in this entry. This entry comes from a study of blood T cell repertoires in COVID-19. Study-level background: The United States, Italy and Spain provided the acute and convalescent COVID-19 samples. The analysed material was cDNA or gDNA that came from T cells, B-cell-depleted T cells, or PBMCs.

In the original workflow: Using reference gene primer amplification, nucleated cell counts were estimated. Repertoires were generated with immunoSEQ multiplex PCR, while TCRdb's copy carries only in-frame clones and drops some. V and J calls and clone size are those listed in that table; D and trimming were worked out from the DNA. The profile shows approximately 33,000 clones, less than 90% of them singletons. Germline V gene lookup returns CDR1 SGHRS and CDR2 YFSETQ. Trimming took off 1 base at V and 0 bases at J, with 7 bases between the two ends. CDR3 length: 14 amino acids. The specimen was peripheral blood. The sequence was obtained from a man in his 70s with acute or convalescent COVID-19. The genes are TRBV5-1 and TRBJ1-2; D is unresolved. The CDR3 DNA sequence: TGCGCCAGCAGCTTGAACACCGCTAACTATGGCTACACCTTC. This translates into CASSLNTANYGYTF.